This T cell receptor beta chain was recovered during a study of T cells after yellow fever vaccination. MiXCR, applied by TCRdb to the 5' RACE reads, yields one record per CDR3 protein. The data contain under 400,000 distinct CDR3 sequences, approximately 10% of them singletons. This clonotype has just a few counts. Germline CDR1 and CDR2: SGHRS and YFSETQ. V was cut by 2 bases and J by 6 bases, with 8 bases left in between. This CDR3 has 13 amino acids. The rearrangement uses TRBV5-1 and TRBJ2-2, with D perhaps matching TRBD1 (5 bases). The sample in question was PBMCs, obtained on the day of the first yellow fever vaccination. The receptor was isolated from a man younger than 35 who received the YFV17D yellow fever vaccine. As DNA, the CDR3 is TGCGCCAGCAGCTTAAGGACATCCGGGGAGCTGTTTTTT. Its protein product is CASSLRTSGELFF.